The present T cell receptor beta chain was sequenced within a study of blood T cells in healthy people across ages. For the second PCR, which ran for about 6 to 12 cycles, a sample-barcoded 5' primer and a J-beta primer mix were used. Tagging of each cDNA molecule was performed by a template-switch adaptor with 12 random nucleotides. TCRdb re-called the 5' RACE reads with MiXCR, one entry per CDR3 protein. This sample has about 1 million distinct CDR3 sequences, with under 30% found just once. Germline trimming cut 3 bases from V and 5 bases from J; bases unmatched to any gene: 4. CDR1 LGHDT and CDR2 YNNKEL come from the germline V gene (reference sequence). The CDR3 has 14 amino acids. The sample also formed part of further work on T cells of mothers and their children. From that report: The authors used all extracted RNA for cDNA synthesis, at about 1.5 ug per 15 ul.

The chain is built from TRBV3-1 and TRBJ2-5, with TRBD1 matching over 9 bases. Sequences were obtained from blood. This sequence originates from a girl aged 2-15 years in good health. This CDR3 reads CASSQPGTGETQYF. CDR3 DNA: TGTGCCAGCAGCCAGCCCGGGACAGGGGAGACCCAGTACTTC.